The 8 T cell receptor beta chains given below trace back to one sample, sequenced in a study of control samples from healthy donors and cancer patients. This table comes from immunoSEQ multiplex PCR, and its TCRdb copy is limited to in-frame clones, with some not included. The sample lists some 70,000 clones; about 83% were seen once. The specimen was blood. The receptors here all came from a man aged 60 to 69 in good health.

The chain combines TRBV25-1 with TRBJ2-3; TRBD1 or TRBD2 may be the D gene (5 bases each). Germline CDR1 reads MGHDK; CDR2 reads SYGVNS. Trimming removed 4 bases from V and 0 bases from J, with 14 bases in between. This CDR3 has 16 amino acids. The CDR3: CASSAGTGSSTDTQYF. The DNA of the CDR3 is TGTGCCAGCAGTGCCGGGACGGGTTCTAGCACAGATACGCAGTATTTT. The entire variable domain, with the rest obtained from reference TRBV25-1 and TRBJ2-3, is as follows: EADIYQTPRYLVIGTGKKITLECSQTMGHDKMYWYQQDPGMELHLIHYSYGVNSTEKGDLSSESTVSRIRTEHFPLTLESARPSHTSQYLCASSAGTGSSTDTQYFGPGTRLTVL.

This clone came up once. Since a much larger clone is just one base distant, this may be a read error. CDR3 nucleotides: TGTGCCAGTAGTTCAGGGATTACAAAAATCTACGAGCAGTACTTC. Translation gives CASSSGITKIYEQYF. The rearrangement links TRBV19 to TRBJ2-7; TRBD1 is a possible D gene (5 bases). V was cut by 5 bases and J by 3 bases, with 17 bases left in between. Looked up from germline, CDR1 is LNHDA and CDR2 is SQIVND (reference sequence). This CDR3 spans 15 amino acids.

This clone showed up just once. The chain recombines TRBV11-3 with TRBJ2-2; D might be TRBD1 (7 bases). Deletions cut 3 bases from V and 0 bases from J, with 17 bases between. Germline V gene sequence: CDR1 SGHNT, CDR2 YENEEA. The CDR3 is made up of 18 amino acids. The CDR3 coding sequence is TGTGCCAGCAGCTTCTCTCAAGGAGGGACAGCGAACACCGGGGAGCTGTTTTTT. Amino acid sequence: CASSFSQGGTANTGELFF.

The J gene is TRBJ2-2, the V gene TRBV18, with 7 bases aligning to TRBD1. The junction had 2 bases not matched to a gene; V was cut back by 0 bases and J by 1 base. Per germline, CDR1 KGHSH and CDR2 LQKENI. The CDR3 length is 16 residues. The DNA for the CDR3 is TGTGCCAGCTCACCACCACAGGGGTTGAACACCGGGGAGCTGTTTTTT. It specifies CASSPPQGLNTGELFF.

The chain couples TRBV7-2 to TRBJ2-7; D is perhaps TRBD1 (8 bases). CDR1 and CDR2 from the germline V gene are SGHTA and FQGNSA. CDR3 size: 15 residues. With 3 bases removed from V and 2 bases from J, the gap between germline ends came to 14 bases. DNA for the CDR3: TGTGCCAGCAGCTTCGACAGGGGAGGGACCTACGAGCAGTACTTC. Its protein product is CASSFDRGGTYEQYF.

This clone was seen a few times. The V call is TRBV6-6, the J call TRBJ2-1; possibly TRBD2 for D (5 bases). The CDR3 is 14 residues long. Per germline, CDR1 MNHNY and CDR2 SVGAGI (reference sequence). V shed 4 bases and J shed 6 bases, with 13 bases lying between them. The CDR3 DNA follows: TGTGCCAGCAGTTTCGGGGTCGTTCTCAATGAGCAGTTCTTC. This gives the protein CASSFGVVLNEQFF.

This clone was seen only once. V and J are TRBV2 and TRBJ2-5; the match to TRBD2 covers 7 bases. CDR1 SNHLY and CDR2 FYNNEI come from the germline V gene. The CDR3 has 13 residues. V shed 6 bases, J shed 5 bases, and the junction held 6 bases outside the gene matches. The CDR3 sequence is CASRRTRSETQYF. The CDR3 DNA is TGTGCCAGCAGGAGGACTAGGAGCGAGACCCAGTACTTC.

This chain connects TRBV24-1 to TRBJ2-1; 7 bases fit TRBD2. V shed 4 bases and J 0 bases; nucleotides not matched to a gene: 8. Germline V lookup: CDR1 KGHDR, CDR2 SFDVKD. CDR3 length: 17 residues. The DNA of the CDR3 is TGTGCCACCAGTGACCCTGGACTAGGGTCCTCCTACAATGAGCAGTTCTTC. Protein product: CATSDPGLGSSYNEQFF.